This passage covers 10 T cell receptor beta chains from one sample sequenced in a study of control samples from healthy donors and cancer patients. The assay was immunoSEQ multiplex PCR, and TCRdb's table has in-frame clones only and misses some. The sample shows hundreds of thousands of clones, 90% of them seen only once. The specimen sequenced was PBMCs. The receptors were sampled from a man aged 40-50 years with head and neck cancer.

V and J are TRBV27 and TRBJ2-4; TRBD2 might be the D (6 bases). The V and J ends lost 6 bases and 0 bases respectively, with 15 bases between them. In germline, CDR1 is MNHEY, CDR2 SMNVEV (reference sequence). The CDR3 is 16 residues long. Here the CDR3 reads CASSEPRRGAKNIQYF. CDR3 in DNA: TGTGCCAGCAGCGAGCCTCGGAGGGGAGCCAAAAACATTCAGTACTTC.

This sequence joins TRBV4-1 and TRBJ2-3; D remains unclear. Trimming removed 1 base from V and 5 bases from J, with 7 bases in between. This CDR3 spans 13 amino acids. In germline, CDR1 is MGHRA, CDR2 YSYEKL. The CDR3 spells CASSQVGKDTQYF. The DNA of the CDR3 is TGCGCCAGCAGCCAAGTCGGAAAAGATACGCAGTATTTT.

The chain is built from TRBV4-1 and TRBJ2-7; D remains ambiguous. The germline V gene encodes CDR1 MGHRA and CDR2 YSYEKL. The CDR3 sequence is 14 residues long. The ends were cut back, 4 bases at V and 0 bases at J, with 10 bases in the middle. CDR3 region: CASSRTESSYEQYF. Here the CDR3 DNA reads TGCGCCAGCAGCCGGACCGAGAGCTCCTACGAGCAGTACTTC.

The CDR3 region is CASSERVSTNEKLFF. The CDR3, as DNA: TGTGCCAGCAGTGAAAGGGTCTCAACTAATGAAAAACTGTTTTTT. J is TRBJ1-4 and V is TRBV2; D is unresolved. Trimming took 2 bases from V and 0 from J, leaving 7 bases between them. CDR3 length equals 15 residues. The germline gives CDR1 SNHLY, CDR2 FYNNEI.

This CDR3 is CASSLSAPTDTQYF. The CDR3 nucleotides read TGTGCCAGCAGCCTGAGCGCCCCTACAGATACGCAGTATTTT. The rearrangement links TRBV3-1 (or the pseudogene TRBV3-2) to TRBJ2-3; no reliable D call. The germline CDR1 and CDR2 sequences are LGHDT and YNNKEL (reference sequence). There are 14 residues in the CDR3. Trimming pared 4 bases from V and 3 bases from J, leaving 11 bases between.

J is TRBJ2-3 and V is TRBV19; D not certain. Germline values: CDR1 LNHDA, CDR2 SQIVND (reference sequence). The CDR3 is made up of 13 amino acids. V lost 5 bases and J 0 bases, leaving 6 bases between the germline ends. CDR3 residues: CASSVTSTDTQYF. As DNA, the CDR3 is TGTGCCAGTAGTGTCACAAGCACAGATACGCAGTATTTT.

This clone showed up just once. The J gene is TRBJ1-2, the V gene TRBV6-1; D is ambiguous. The CDR3 extends over 15 amino acids. V lost 2 bases and J 0 bases, leaving 10 bases between the germline ends. The V gene's germline CDR1 is MNHNS and CDR2 SASEGT. The DNA of the CDR3 is TGTGCCAGCAGTGAATTGAGAGAGGCTAACTATGGCTACACCTTC. Translated, it gives CASSELREANYGYTF.

The chain carries TRBV28 and TRBJ2-7; possibly TRBD1 for D (6 bases). The CDR3 runs 14 residues. Germline-derived CDR1 and CDR2 are MDHEN and SYDVKM. Trimming pared 8 bases from V and 0 bases from J, leaving 14 bases between. CDR3 DNA: TGTGCCAGCGGCCGACAGGAGAGCTCCTACGAGCAGTACTTC. This sequence encodes CASGRQESSYEQYF.

This chain joins TRBV19 and TRBJ1-5; D ambiguous. The CDR3 runs 14 residues. V gave up 4 bases and J gave up 2 bases, with 9 bases separating them. CDR1 is LNHDA, CDR2 SQIVND, per germline (reference sequence). The CDR3 reads CASSTKVGNQPQHF. CDR3 coding DNA: TGTGCCAGTAGTACAAAGGTAGGCAATCAGCCCCAGCATTTT.

The chain is built from TRBV25-1 and TRBJ2-2; a weak D match, TRBD1 (6 bases). CDR1 MGHDK and CDR2 SYGVNS come from the germline V gene. Deletions cut 8 bases from V and 4 bases from J, with 11 bases between. The CDR3 is 13 amino acids. This CDR3 reads CASYRDPTGELFF. CDR3 DNA sequence: TGTGCCAGCTACAGGGACCCCACCGGGGAGCTGTTTTTT.